The 7 T cell receptor beta chains given below trace back to one sample, sequenced in a study of cytomegalovirus exposure and HLA in healthy donors. The PCR contained 60 Vbeta and 13 Jbeta primers. Profiled with immunoSEQ multiplex PCR; TCRdb holds only in-frame clones, not every one. The table lists about 150,000 clones, around 75% of them singletons. Sequencing was performed on PBMCs. These receptors originate from a woman under 30 in good health and CMV-seronegative.

The V call is TRBV27, the J call TRBJ2-1, with D possibly matching TRBD2 (5 bases). V was shortened by 2 bases and J by 8 bases, with 13 bases between the two germline ends. This CDR3 comprises 14 residues. Germline CDR1 and CDR2: MNHEY and SMNVEV (reference sequence). The chain's CDR3 is CASSLLGEFDEQFF. In DNA form, the CDR3 reads TGTGCCAGCAGTTTACTCGGGGAGTTCGATGAGCAGTTCTTC.

The rearrangement links TRBV7-2 to TRBJ1-2; D call uncertain. The V gene lost 5 bases and the J gene lost 8 bases, with 21 bases spanning the gap. The CDR3 loop spans 15 amino acids. The germline V gene encodes CDR1 SGHTA and CDR2 FQGNSA. The chain's CDR3 is CASSQSWRMSAGYTF. CDR3 DNA sequence: TGTGCCAGCAGCCAAAGTTGGCGGATGTCCGCGGGCTACACCTTC.

J is TRBJ2-1 and V is TRBV15, with a weak D call TRBD2 (7 bases). Germline loops: CDR1 LNHNV, CDR2 YYDKDF (reference sequence). Between the trimmed V and J ends, which lost 1 base and 5 bases, there was a span of 12 bases. The CDR3 has 15 residues. DNA of the CDR3: TGTGCCACCAGCAGAGGCGGGGGCCCCGACAATGAGCAGTTCTTC. Translation gives CATSRGGGPDNEQFF. Supplemented by reference TRBV15 and TRBJ2-1, the full variable domain reads DAMVIQNPRYQVTQFGKPVTLSCSQTLNHNVMYWYQQKSSQAPKLLFHYYDKDFNNEADTPDNFQSRRPNTSFCFLDIRSPGLGDTAMYLCATSRGGGPDNEQFFGPGTRLTVL.

The chain is built from TRBV30 and TRBJ1-1; D not certain. Germline V lookup: CDR1 GTSNPN, CDR2 SVGIG (reference sequence). CDR3 length equals 11 residues. Trimming took off 4 bases at V and 7 bases at J, with 10 bases between the two ends. This CDR3 is CAWTISIEAFF. CDR3 coding DNA: TGTGCCTGGACTATCTCTATTGAAGCTTTCTTT.

The chain has TRBV9 and TRBJ1-5; 7 bases match TRBD1. This CDR3 is built from 15 residues. Germline CDR1 reads SGDLS; CDR2 reads YYNGEE. V shed 4 bases, J shed 4 bases, and the junction held 8 bases outside the gene matches. CDR3 DNA sequence: TGTGCCAGCAGCAAAGGACAGGATCCTAATCAGCCCCAGCATTTT. Encoded protein: CASSKGQDPNQPQHF.

The chain employs TRBV6-4 and TRBJ2-1; 14 bases are a match to TRBD2. CDR3 length: 16 residues. The J segment lost 9 bases and the V segment lost 4 bases, leaving 8 bases of the junction unmatched. CDR1 is MRHNA, CDR2 SNTAGT, per germline. CDR3 protein: CASSGLAGGAAGEQFF. The CDR3 DNA sequence: TGTGCCAGCAGTGGACTAGCGGGAGGGGCAGCCGGTGAGCAGTTCTTC.

The chain joins TRBV11-3 to TRBJ2-1; TRBD2 is a possible D gene (5 bases). V lost 1 base, J lost 0 bases, and 10 bases lay in between. CDR1 and CDR2 (germline): SGHNT, YENEEA. The CDR3 is 16 amino acids. The CDR3 DNA sequence: TGTGCCAGCAGCTTAGGCTTTCGGGACTCCTACAATGAGCAGTTCTTC. Amino acid sequence: CASSLGFRDSYNEQFF.